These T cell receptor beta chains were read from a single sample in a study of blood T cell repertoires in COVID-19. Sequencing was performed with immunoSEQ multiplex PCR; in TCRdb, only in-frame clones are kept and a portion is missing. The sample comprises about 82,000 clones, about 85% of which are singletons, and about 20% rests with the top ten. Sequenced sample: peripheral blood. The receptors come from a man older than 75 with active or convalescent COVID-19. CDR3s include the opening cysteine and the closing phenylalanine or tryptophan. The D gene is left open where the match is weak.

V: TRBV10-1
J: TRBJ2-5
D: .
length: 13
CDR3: CASSRTVQETQYF

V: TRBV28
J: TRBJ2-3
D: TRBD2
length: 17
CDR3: CASSKPATGTSRDTQYF

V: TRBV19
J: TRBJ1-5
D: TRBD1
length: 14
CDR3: CASGQDPGNQPQHF

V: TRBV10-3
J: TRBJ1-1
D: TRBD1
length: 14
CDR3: CAINQHRGETEAFF

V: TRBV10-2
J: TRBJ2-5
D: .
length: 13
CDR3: CASSFTGEETQYF

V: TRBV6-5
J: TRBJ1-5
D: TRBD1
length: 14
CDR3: CASSAGTGHLPQHF

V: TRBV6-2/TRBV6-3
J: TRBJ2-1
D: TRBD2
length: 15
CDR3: CASSRLAGGANEQFF

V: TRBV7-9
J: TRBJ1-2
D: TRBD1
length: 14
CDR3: CASSPGTGYYGYTF

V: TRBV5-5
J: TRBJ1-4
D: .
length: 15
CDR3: CASSPWTVANEKLFF

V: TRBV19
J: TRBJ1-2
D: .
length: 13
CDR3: CASSTGHNYGYTF

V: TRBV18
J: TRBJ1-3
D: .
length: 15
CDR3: CASSPDRPSGNTIYF

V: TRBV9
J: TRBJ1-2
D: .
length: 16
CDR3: CASAPLAPSLNYGYTF

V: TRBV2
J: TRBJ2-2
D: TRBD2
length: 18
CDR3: CASSEARLAGVNTGELFF

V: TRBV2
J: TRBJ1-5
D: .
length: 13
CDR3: CASGGGFNQPQHF

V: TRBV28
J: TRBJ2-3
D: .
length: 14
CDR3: CASSIRQGTDTQYF

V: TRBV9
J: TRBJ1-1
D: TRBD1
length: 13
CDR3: CASTSGTGGEAFF

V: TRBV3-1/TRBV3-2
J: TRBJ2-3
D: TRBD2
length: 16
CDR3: CASSQEVAGGTDTQYF

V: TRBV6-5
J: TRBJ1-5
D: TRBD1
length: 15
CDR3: CASRGQGLSNQPQHF

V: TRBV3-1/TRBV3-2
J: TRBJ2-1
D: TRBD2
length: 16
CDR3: CASSQDVDSGVMKQFF

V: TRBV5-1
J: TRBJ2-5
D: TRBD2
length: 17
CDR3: CASSGGIVGLAQETQYF

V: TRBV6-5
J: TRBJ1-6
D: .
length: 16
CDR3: CASSYTGDLYNSPLHF

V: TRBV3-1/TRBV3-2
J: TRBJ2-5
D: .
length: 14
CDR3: CASSRAAQAQTQYF

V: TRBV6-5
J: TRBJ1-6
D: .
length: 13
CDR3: CASTRHGNSPLHF

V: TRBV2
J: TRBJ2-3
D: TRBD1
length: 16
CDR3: CASSDGGQGAGDTQYF

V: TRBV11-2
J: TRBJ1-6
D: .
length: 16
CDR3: CASSLPDSSYNSPLHF

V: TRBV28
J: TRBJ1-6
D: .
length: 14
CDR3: CASSLSDYNSPLHF

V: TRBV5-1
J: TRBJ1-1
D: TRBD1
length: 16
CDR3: CASGPFATGGSAEAFF

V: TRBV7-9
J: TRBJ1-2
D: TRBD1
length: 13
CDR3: CASSRQGPYGYTF

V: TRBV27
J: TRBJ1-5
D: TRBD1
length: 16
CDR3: CASSLWGQGGNQPQHF

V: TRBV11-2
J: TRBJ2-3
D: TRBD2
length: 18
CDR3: CASSLAHYSGRAGDTQYF

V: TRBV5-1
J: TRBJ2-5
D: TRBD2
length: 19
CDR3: CASSLERTSGGPRQETQYF

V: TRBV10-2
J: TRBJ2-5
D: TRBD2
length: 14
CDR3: CASSDGGAKETQYF

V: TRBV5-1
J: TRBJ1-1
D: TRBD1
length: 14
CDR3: CASFGTGVLTEAFF

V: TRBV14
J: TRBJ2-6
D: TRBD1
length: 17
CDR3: CASSQGQGLSGANVLTF

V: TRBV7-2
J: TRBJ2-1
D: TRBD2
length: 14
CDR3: CASGLAGRYNEQFF

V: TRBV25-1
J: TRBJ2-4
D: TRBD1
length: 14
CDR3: CASSGRDSGNIQYF

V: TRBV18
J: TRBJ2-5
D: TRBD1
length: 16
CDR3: CASSKGVVGQQETQYF

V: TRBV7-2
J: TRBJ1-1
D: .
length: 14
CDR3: CASSARTGNTEAFF

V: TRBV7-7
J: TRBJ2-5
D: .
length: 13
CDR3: CASSLWTGETQYF

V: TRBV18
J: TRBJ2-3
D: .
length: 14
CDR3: CASSPPGEPDTQYF

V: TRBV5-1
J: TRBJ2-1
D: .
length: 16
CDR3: CASSLVSASGDNEQFF

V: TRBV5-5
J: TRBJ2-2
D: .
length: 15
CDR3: CASSLGAGSGGELFF

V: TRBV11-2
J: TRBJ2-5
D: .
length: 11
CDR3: CASSLALTQYF

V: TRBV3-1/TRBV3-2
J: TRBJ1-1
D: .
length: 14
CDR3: CASSPEASLWAAFF

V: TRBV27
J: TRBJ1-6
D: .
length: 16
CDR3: CASIDSYSSYNSPLHF

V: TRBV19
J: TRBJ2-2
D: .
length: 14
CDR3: CASSMGPGPGELFF

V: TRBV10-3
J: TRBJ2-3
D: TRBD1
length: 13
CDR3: CAISGGQGDTQYF

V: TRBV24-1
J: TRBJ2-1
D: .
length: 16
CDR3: CATSDYTGSSYNEQFF